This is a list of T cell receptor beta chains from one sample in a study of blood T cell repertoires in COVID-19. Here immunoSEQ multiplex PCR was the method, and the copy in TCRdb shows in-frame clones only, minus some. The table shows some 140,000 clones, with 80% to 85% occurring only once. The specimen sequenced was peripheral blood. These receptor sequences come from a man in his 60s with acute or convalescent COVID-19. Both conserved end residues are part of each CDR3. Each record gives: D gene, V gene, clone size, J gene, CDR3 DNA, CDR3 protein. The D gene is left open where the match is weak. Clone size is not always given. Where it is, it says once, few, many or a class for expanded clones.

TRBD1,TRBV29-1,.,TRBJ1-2,TGCAGCGTTCCGGGACAGGGCCTCTATGGCTACACCTTC,CSVPGQGLYGYTF
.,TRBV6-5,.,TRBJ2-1,TGTGCCAGCAGCCCCTTCGCGGGTAATGCCAATGAGCAGTTCTTC,CASSPFAGNANEQFF
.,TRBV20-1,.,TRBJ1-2,TGCAGTGCTTACATGGCCTATGGCTACACCTTC,CSAYMAYGYTF
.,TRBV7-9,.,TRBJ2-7,TGTGCCAGCAGCTTATCTACAGGTGTTGACGAGCAGTACTTC,CASSLSTGVDEQYF
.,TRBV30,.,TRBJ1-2,TGTGCCTGGAGTGTACGGGGACTGCTGTATGGCTACACCTTC,CAWSVRGLLYGYTF
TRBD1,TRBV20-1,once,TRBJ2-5,TGCAGTGCTAGTGCAGGGGGCGCCGAGACCCAGTACTTC,CSASAGGAETQYF
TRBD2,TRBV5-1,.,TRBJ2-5,TGCGCCAGCAGCTTGGCCGGGGTCCCAGGCACTAGCGGATTACAAGAGACCCAGTACTTC,CASSLAGVPGTSGLQETQYF
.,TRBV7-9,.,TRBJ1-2,TGTGCCAGCATCAATAACCGAGACAGGCGTAACTATGGCTACACCTTC,CASINNRDRRNYGYTF
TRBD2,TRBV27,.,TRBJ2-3,TGTGCCAGCAGTTTACTAAGGCTAGCGGGGACAGATACGCAGTATTTT,CASSLLRLAGTDTQYF
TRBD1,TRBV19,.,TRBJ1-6,TGTGCCAGTAGGGGTAACGGACAGGTCGGTTCTTCACCCCTCCACTTT,CASRGNGQVGSSPLHF
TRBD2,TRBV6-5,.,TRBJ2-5,TGTGCCTCCGGATTTAGCGGGAGAGAAGAGACCCAGTACTTC,CASGFSGREETQYF
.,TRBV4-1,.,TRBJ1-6,TGCGCCAGCAGCCAATGGGCAGCTAATTCACCCCTCCACTTT,CASSQWAANSPLHF
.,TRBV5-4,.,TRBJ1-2,TGTGCCAGCAGCCCGTGGGGCGGGGAAGTTTCCTATGGCTACACCTTC,CASSPWGGEVSYGYTF
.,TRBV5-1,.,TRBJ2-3,TGCGCCAGCAGCTTGGGGGGGCATAAGGCAGATACGCAGTATTTT,CASSLGGHKADTQYF
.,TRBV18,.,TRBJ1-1,TGTGCCAGCTCACCTAGTTATTTCCAGGGAAGCACTGAAGCTTTCTTT,CASSPSYFQGSTEAFF
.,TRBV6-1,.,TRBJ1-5,TGTGCCAGCAGTGAATTCATAGAACAGCCCCAGCATTTT,CASSEFIEQPQHF
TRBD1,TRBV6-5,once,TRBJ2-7,TGTGCCAGCAGCAGGACAGGAGCCTACGAGCAGTACTTC,CASSRTGAYEQYF
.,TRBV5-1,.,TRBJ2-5,TGCGCCAGCACCCCCGTGAGCGGAGGGCCCTCAGAGACCCAGTACTTC,CASTPVSGGPSETQYF
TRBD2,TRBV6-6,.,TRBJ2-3,TGTGCCAGCAGTTACTCGCGGGGGGGCTCAGATACGCAGTATTTT,CASSYSRGGSDTQYF
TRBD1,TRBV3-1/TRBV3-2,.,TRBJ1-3,TGTGCCAGCAGCCCAGGGGGCGCACCGGGAAACACCATATATTTT,CASSPGGAPGNTIYF
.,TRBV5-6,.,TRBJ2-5,TGTGCCAGCAGCTTGGTGTTAAGTCAGGAAGAGACCCAGTACTTC,CASSLVLSQEETQYF
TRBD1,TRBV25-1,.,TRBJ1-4,TGTGCCAGCAGTGGGGGACAGTTTAATGAAAAACTGTTTTTT,CASSGGQFNEKLFF
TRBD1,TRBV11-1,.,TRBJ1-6,TGTGCCAGCACCGACTTCACAGGGGGCGAATCACCCCTCCACTTT,CASTDFTGGESPLHF
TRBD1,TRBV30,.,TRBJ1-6,TGTGCCTGGAGTGTAAGGGCAGGGGGCAATAATTCACCCCTCCACTTT,CAWSVRAGGNNSPLHF
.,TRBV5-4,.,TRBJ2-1,TGTGCCAGCAGCTTGGACAGGGGGGGCAATGAGCAGTTCTTC,CASSLDRGGNEQFF
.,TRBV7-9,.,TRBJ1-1,TGTGCCAGCAGCTTGGCCGGGGATGCTTTCTTT,CASSLAGDAFF
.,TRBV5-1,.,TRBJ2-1,TGCGCCAGCAGAAGGCAAGCGGGCTCCTACAATGAGCAGTTCTTC,CASRRQAGSYNEQFF
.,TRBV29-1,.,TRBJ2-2,TGCAGCGTTGAAGATCGTACGAACACCGGGGAGCTGTTTTTT,CSVEDRTNTGELFF
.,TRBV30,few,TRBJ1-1,TGTGCCTGGACGTCGGGTTTGTGGAACACTGAAGCTTTCTTT,CAWTSGLWNTEAFF
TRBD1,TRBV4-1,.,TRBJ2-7,TGCGCCAGCAGCCATGGGACAGAATACTTC,CASSHGTEYF
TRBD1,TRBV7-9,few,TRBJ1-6,TGTGCCAGCAGCCATTTGGACAGGGGGCTCGGGGGGAATTCACCCCTCCACTTT,CASSHLDRGLGGNSPLHF
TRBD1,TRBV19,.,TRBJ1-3,TGTGCCAGTAGTATAAACCGGGACAGCTCTGGAAACACCATATATTTT,CASSINRDSSGNTIYF
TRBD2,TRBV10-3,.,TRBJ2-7,TGTGCCATCAGTGAGGGACGACTAGCAGAAAACTACGAGCAGTACTTC,CAISEGRLAENYEQYF
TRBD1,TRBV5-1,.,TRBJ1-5,TGCGCCAGCACCCTAGGGGGCGAACCCAATCAGCCCCAGCATTTT,CASTLGGEPNQPQHF
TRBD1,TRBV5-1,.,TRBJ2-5,TGCGCCAGCAGCTTGGGACAGGGGAGGCTAGAGACCCAGTACTTC,CASSLGQGRLETQYF
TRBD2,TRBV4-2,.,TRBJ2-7,TGTGCCAGCAGCACAACTAGCGGGAGCGACACCTACGAGCAGTACTTC,CASSTTSGSDTYEQYF
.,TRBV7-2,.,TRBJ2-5,TGTGCCAGCAGCTTATTCAGTATGTCTAGGCAAGAGACCCAGTACTTC,CASSLFSMSRQETQYF
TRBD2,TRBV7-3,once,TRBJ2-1,TGTGCCAGCAGCCAAGCGGGACGGCGGTCCTACAATGAGCAGTTCTTC,CASSQAGRRSYNEQFF
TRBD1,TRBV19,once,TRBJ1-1,TGTGCCAGTAGTATCCGAGGGGGCGGGCTTGGCACTGAAGCTTTCTTT,CASSIRGGGLGTEAFF